This T cell receptor (beta chain) was sequenced in a study of CD8+ T cells in alopecia areata. RNA extraction and reverse transcription yielded cDNA as sequencing template. Using immunoSEQ multiplex PCR, the repertoire was profiled, and TCRdb retains in-frame clones only, with some absent. The sample has around 97,000 clones; around 86% are singletons. Deletions cut 7 bases from V and 0 bases from J, with 10 bases between. CDR3 size: 14 residues. The germline gives CDR1 LGHNT, CDR2 FRNRAP. Treatment described: oral pan-JAK inhibitor, 5-10 mg twice daily. This TCR was recovered from a human donor with alopecia areata. Sample: CD8+ T cells sorted from blood, taken at approximately week 34, from a patient treated with tofacitinib. V gene TRBV12-5 combines with J gene TRBJ1-5, with unresolved D. The CDR3 protein is CASVNSNSNQPQHF. Here the CDR3 DNA reads TGTGCTAGTGTCAACTCGAATAGCAATCAGCCCCAGCATTTT. Full variable domain (missing parts from reference TRBV12-5 and TRBJ1-5): DARVTQTPRHKVTEMGQEVTMRCQPILGHNTVFWYRQTMMQGLELLAYFRNRAPLDDSGMPKDRFSAEMPDATLATLKIQPSEPRDSAVYFCASVNSNSNQPQHFGDGTRLSIL.